The 25 T cell receptor beta chains in this list originate from one sample, sequenced in a study of neoadjuvant anti-PD-1 for oral cavity cancer. Time point given: after neoadjuvant nivolumab, at surgical resection. TCRdb's table, derived via immunoSEQ multiplex PCR, lists solely in-frame clones and lacks some. The sample includes about 42,000 clones, about 76% of them seen just once. The starting material was PBMCs, obtained after nivolumab (anti-PD-1) treatment. The origin of the receptors is a person between 35 and 79 years old with oral cavity squamous cell carcinoma.

The J gene is TRBJ1-2, the V gene TRBV6-6; no reliable D call. V dropped 4 bases and J dropped 7 bases, with 13 bases sitting between them. The germline V gene encodes CDR1 MNHNY and CDR2 SVGAGI (reference sequence). This CDR3 comprises 13 residues. CDR3 region: CASSSDLKGGYTF. DNA of the CDR3: TGTGCCAGCAGTTCGGACCTCAAGGGTGGCTACACCTTC.

The chain carries TRBV28 and TRBJ2-6; TRBD1 agrees at 8 bases. CDR1 and CDR2 from the germline V gene are MDHEN and SYDVKM. Unmatched junction bases numbered 7, after V lost 2 bases and J lost 4 bases. The CDR3 runs 17 residues. The CDR3 nucleotides read TGTGCCAGCAGTTTAACGACAGGGGCGGCCGGGGCCAACGTCCTGACTTTC. Protein product: CASSLTTGAAGANVLTF.

V gene TRBV9 combines with J gene TRBJ1-1, with 7 bases lining up with TRBD1. The CDR3 covers 13 residues. Trimming at V came to 3 bases and at J to 11 bases, leaving 10 bases not matched to a gene. Germline V gene sequence: CDR1 SGDLS, CDR2 YYNGEE. The DNA for the CDR3 is TGTGCCAGCAGCGCGATACAGGGGAGCAGGGCTTTCTTT. Its protein product is CASSAIQGSRAFF.

This CDR3 reads CASSLVATGELFF. The CDR3 DNA is TGTGCCAGCAGCTTAGTAGCGACCGGGGAGCTGTTTTTT. V is TRBV11-2 and J is TRBJ2-2; D possibly corresponds to TRBD2 (5 bases). Germline V gene data show CDR1 as SGHAT and CDR2 as FQNNGV. The CDR3 sequence is 13 residues long. The V gene lost 1 base and the J gene lost 5 bases, with 5 bases spanning the gap. Drawing the rest from reference TRBV11-2 and TRBJ2-2, the complete variable domain is EAGVAQSPRYKIIEKRQSVAFWCNPISGHATLYWYQQILGQGPKLLIQFQNNGVVDDSQLPKDRFSAERLKGVDSTLKIQPAKLEDSAVYLCASSLVATGELFFGEGSRLTVL.

The chain is built from TRBV11-2 and TRBJ1-5, with a tentative D call TRBD1 (5 bases). In germline, CDR1 is SGHAT, CDR2 FQNNGV. The V and J ends lost 1 base and 2 bases respectively, with 9 bases between them. CDR3 length equals 15 residues. The CDR3 region is CASSLGGAGNQPQHF. The DNA for the CDR3 is TGTGCCAGCAGCTTAGGTGGGGCCGGCAATCAGCCCCAGCATTTT.

The chain carries TRBV15 and TRBJ2-1; 11 bases match TRBD2. The CDR3 runs to 14 residues. The J segment lost 7 bases and the V segment lost 3 bases, leaving 2 bases of the junction unmatched. Germline V CDR1 and CDR2: LNHNV, YYDKDF (reference sequence). The CDR3, as DNA: TGTGCCACCAGCAGCCCTAGCGGGAGGAATGAGCAGTTCTTC. Translation gives CATSSPSGRNEQFF.

The rearrangement links TRBV5-1 to TRBJ1-6; D is ambiguous. This CDR3 is built from 15 residues. CDR1 SGHRS and CDR2 YFSETQ come from the germline V gene. V was clipped by 0 bases and J by 5 bases, with 9 bases between them. CDR3 protein: CASSLGARNNSPLHF. For the CDR3, the DNA is TGCGCCAGCAGCTTGGGGGCGCGGAATAATTCACCCCTCCACTTT.

The CDR3 DNA follows: TGTGCCAGCAGCGGACAGCAAAGATACGAGCAGTACTTC. Its translation is CASSGQQRYEQYF. The chain carries TRBV27 and TRBJ2-7, with D maybe TRBD1 (6 bases). Trimming removed 6 bases from V and 4 bases from J, with 13 bases in between. Germline values: CDR1 MNHEY, CDR2 SMNVEV (reference sequence). The CDR3 consists of 13 residues.

This clone qualifies as medium-sized. The chain employs TRBV2 and TRBJ1-1; 11 positions match TRBD1. V was pared by 6 bases and J by 12 bases, with 9 bases of the junction left unmatched. The CDR3 runs 13 residues. CDR1 and CDR2 (germline): SNHLY, FYNNEI. The CDR3 sequence: CASRDPGQGESFF. For the CDR3, the DNA is TGTGCCAGCAGAGACCCGGGACAGGGGGAATCTTTCTTT.

This clone came up a few times. The chain employs TRBV2 and TRBJ1-4, with D possibly TRBD1 on 5 matching bases. The germline V gene has CDR1 SNHLY and CDR2 FYNNEI. The CDR3 is 13 residues long. With 7 bases removed from V and 8 bases from J, the gap between germline ends came to 14 bases. The CDR3 bases are TGTGCCAGCAATCAGGGAGATCAAGAAAAACTGTTTTTT. Encoded protein: CASNQGDQEKLFF.

V gene TRBV19 combines with J gene TRBJ1-5; the D gene is possibly TRBD1 (6 bases). V was clipped by 3 bases and J by 1 base, with 16 bases between them. The CDR3 covers 17 residues. Germline loops: CDR1 LNHDA, CDR2 SQIVND (reference sequence). The CDR3, as DNA: TGTGCCAGTAGTATTACCGGACAGAAGGGGAGCAATCAGCCCCAGCATTTT. It is translated as CASSITGQKGSNQPQHF. Full variable domain (missing parts from reference TRBV19 and TRBJ1-5): DGGITQSPKYLFRKEGQNVTLSCEQNLNHDAMYWYRQDPGQGLRLIYYSQIVNDFQKGDIAEGYSVSREKKESFPLTVTSAQKNPTAFYLCASSITGQKGSNQPQHFGDGTRLSIL.

The chain is built from TRBV7-2 and TRBJ1-4; no definite D call. V was trimmed by 5 bases and J by 7 bases, leaving 14 bases between them. This CDR3 region has 14 residues. In germline, CDR1 is SGHTA, CDR2 FQGNSA. Here the CDR3 DNA reads TGTGCCAGCAGCCTGGACGACCGGCGTGAAAAACTGTTTTTT. It encodes CASSLDDRREKLFF.

The chain is built from TRBV6-5 and TRBJ1-5; D is unresolved. The CDR3 sequence is 13 residues long. V was trimmed by 6 bases and J by 1 base, leaving 7 bases between them. Germline assignment: CDR1 MNHEY and CDR2 SVGAGI. In nucleotides, the CDR3 is TGTGCCAGCAGGTCAAAGAGCAATCAGCCCCAGCATTTT. Residues: CASRSKSNQPQHF.

The chain carries TRBV5-3 and TRBJ1-1; D is unclear. TRBV5-3 is classed as an ORF, of uncertain function. Trimming shortened V by 2 bases and J by 7 bases, and 9 bases separated the two germline ends. This CDR3 comprises 12 residues. The DNA for the CDR3 is TGTGCCAGAAGCTTTGGGGATGTTGAAGCTTTCTTT. It translates to CARSFGDVEAFF.

The chain joins TRBV14 to TRBJ1-6; D gene unclear. This CDR3 is 15 amino acids long. With 0 bases removed from V and 7 bases from J, the gap between germline ends came to 10 bases. Germline V gives CDR1 SGHDN, CDR2 FVKESK. In DNA, the CDR3 is TGTGCCAGCAGCCAAGATCTAATTGGAAATTCACCCCTCCACTTT. As protein: CASSQDLIGNSPLHF.

CDR3 bases: TGCGCCAGCAGCTCCCGGGACCACCAAGAGACCCAGTACTTC. Protein: CASSSRDHQETQYF. V usage is TRBV4-1 and J usage is TRBJ2-5; D might be TRBD1 or TRBD2, each matching 5 bases. The CDR3 has 14 amino acids. CDR1 is MGHRA, CDR2 YSYEKL, per germline. V was cut by 5 bases and J by 0 bases, with 10 bases left in between.

The genes are TRBV5-6 and TRBJ2-1; 7 nucleotides match TRBD1. CDR1 is SGHDT and CDR2 is YYEEEE in the germline V gene. V lost 5 bases to trimming and J lost 4 bases; unmatched junction nucleotides: 9. The CDR3 loop spans 15 amino acids. The CDR3 reads CASRQGTRAYNEQFF. CDR3 nucleotides: TGTGCCAGCAGACAGGGGACAAGGGCTTACAATGAGCAGTTCTTC.

The rearrangement links TRBV2 to TRBJ1-3; 7 nucleotides line up with TRBD1. The V segment lost 5 bases and the J segment 1 base; nucleotides outside the gene matches: 5. Per the germline V gene, CDR1 is SNHLY and CDR2 is FYNNEI. This CDR3 contains 15 residues. CDR3 amino acids: CASSRDRSSGNTIYF. CDR3 bases: TGTGCCAGCAGTAGGGACAGATCTTCTGGAAACACCATATATTTT.

The V call is TRBV18, the J call TRBJ2-3, with TRBD2 as a possible D gene (6 bases). CDR1 KGHSH and CDR2 LQKENI come from the germline V gene. The CDR3 runs 15 residues. Trimming shortened V by 1 base and J by 3 bases, and 11 bases separated the two germline ends. The DNA of the CDR3 is TGTGCCAGCTCACCACGGGGCGGGACGACAGATACGCAGTATTTT. Translating gives CASSPRGGTTDTQYF.

On this clone: The germline gene is not matched at one end of the junction; a read error may be the cause. The chain has TRBV29-1 and TRBJ2-7, with 7 bases identical to TRBD2. The CDR3 spans 13 residues. The V gene's germline CDR1 is SQVTM and CDR2 ANQGSEA. The CDR3 reads CSVEGDYPYEQYF. The CDR3 coding sequence is TGCAGCGTCGAAGGGGACTACCCCTACGAGCAGTACTTC.

The rearrangement uses TRBV7-8 and TRBJ2-1; D not certain. Germline CDR1 SGHVS, CDR2 FQNEAQ. V dropped 2 bases and J dropped 7 bases, with 12 bases sitting between them. The CDR3 extends over 14 amino acids. As DNA, the CDR3 is TGTGCCAGCAGCTTAAAGGCGCGGTTGAATGAGCAGTTCTTC. This translates into CASSLKARLNEQFF. Combining the CDR3 with reference TRBV7-8 and TRBJ2-1 gives the whole variable domain GAGVSQSPRYKVAKRGQDVALRCDPISGHVSLFWYQQALGQGPEFLTYFQNEAQLDKSGLPSDRFFAERPEGSVSTLKIQRTQQEDSAVYLCASSLKARLNEQFFGPGTRLTVL.

V is TRBV7-9 and J is TRBJ2-7; TRBD2 matches at 14 bases. Looked up from germline, CDR1 is SEHNR and CDR2 is FQNEAQ (reference sequence). Trimming took 3 bases from V and 10 from J; bases not matched to a gene: 5. CDR3 length: 14 residues. CDR3 nucleotides: TGTGCCAGCAGCTTCGGGACTAGCGGGAGACAACAGTACTTC. Residues: CASSFGTSGRQQYF.

The chain combines TRBV27 with TRBJ1-5, with 7 bases that match TRBD1. J gave up 8 bases and V 6 bases, and 7 bases lay outside the gene matches. The CDR3 covers 13 residues. Germline V CDR1 and CDR2: MNHEY, SMNVEV (reference sequence). In DNA, the CDR3 is TGTGCCAGCAGGAGGACAGGCTTCAAGCCCCAGCATTTT. Its translation: CASRRTGFKPQHF.

The rearrangement links TRBV14 to TRBJ2-1; possible D gene TRBD2, 5 bases. The V end lost 5 bases, the J end lost 8 bases, and 16 bases lay between the germline ends. The V gene's germline CDR1 is SGHDN and CDR2 FVKESK. The CDR3 extends over 14 amino acids. This CDR3 is CASSRARGVHEQFF. The CDR3 DNA reads TGTGCCAGCAGCAGGGCCCGGGGAGTGCATGAGCAGTTCTTC.

CDR3 sequence (DNA): TGCGCCAGCAGCCAAGACAGTGGGACCGGCTCTGGAAACACCATATATTTT. It codes for CASSQDSGTGSGNTIYF. The V call is TRBV4-1, the J call TRBJ1-3; TRBD1 might be the D (5 bases). This CDR3 is 17 amino acids long. Germline V gene data show CDR1 as MGHRA and CDR2 as YSYEKL. V gave up 0 bases and J gave up 0 bases, with 12 bases separating them.